This entry lists 26 T cell receptor beta chains sequenced from one sample in a study of T-cell reconstitution after alpha-beta-depleted transplantation in children. The authors prepared the TCRbeta library with unique molecular identifiers. TCRdb ran MiXCR on the PCR reads and lists one entry per CDR3 protein. The sample has 200,000 to 250,000 distinct CDR3 sequences, about 12% seen once. Sequenced here: PBMCs from the stem cell graft donor, sampled from the stem cell graft. Receptors originate from a human donor who donated a stem cell graft to a child with acute lymphoblastic leukemia.

With regard to this clonotype: This may be a read error: a much more frequent sequence differs by one nucleotide. The V call is TRBV5-1, the J call TRBJ2-7; 9 positions agree with TRBD1. Germline assignment: CDR1 SGHRS and CDR2 YFSETQ. CDR3 length: 14 amino acids. This CDR3 is CANSHPGQGYEQYF. The CDR3 DNA follows: TGCGCCAACAGCCATCCGGGACAGGGCTACGAGCAGTACTTC.

This clonotype was detected only a few times. The V gene is TRBV18, the J gene TRBJ1-1, with D possibly matching TRBD1 (6 bases). The ends were cut back, 8 bases at V and 4 bases at J, with 14 bases in the middle. CDR3 length equals 13 residues. Per the germline V gene, CDR1 is KGHSH and CDR2 is LQKENI. The CDR3 region has the DNA TGTGCCAGCAGCCGCAGGGGACGCACTGAAGCTTTCTTT. Residues: CASSRRGRTEAFF.

This clonotype was seen many times. This chain uses TRBV7-3 with TRBJ2-3, with D possibly being TRBD1 or TRBD2 (5 bases each). The CDR3 covers 15 residues. Germline V lookup: CDR1 SGHTA, CDR2 FQGTGA. V lost 4 bases and J 3 bases, leaving 14 bases between the germline ends. Written as DNA, the CDR3 is TGTGCCAGCAGCTCCCCGGGGCTGGGAACAGATACGCAGTATTTT. Residues: CASSSPGLGTDTQYF. The full variable domain, with the rest looked up from reference TRBV7-3 and TRBJ2-3, is GAGVSQTPSNKVTEKGKYVELRCDPISGHTALYWYRQSLGQGPEFLIYFQGTGAADDSGLPNDRFFAVRPEGSVSTLKIQRTERGDSAVYLCASSSPGLGTDTQYFGPGTRLTVL.

This clonotype came up many times. The genes are TRBV24-1 and TRBJ2-7; 7 bases match TRBD2. The CDR3 covers 14 residues. The V segment lost 6 bases and the J segment 2 bases; nucleotides outside the gene matches: 6. The V gene's germline CDR1 is KGHDR and CDR2 SFDVKD. Here the CDR3 reads CATSLGGETYEQYF. The CDR3 DNA is TGTGCCACCAGTCTGGGGGGGGAGACCTACGAGCAGTACTTC.

This clonotype was counted ten times or more. The CDR3 DNA is TGTGCCAGCAGCCTTAGTTGGGACAGGGACATATCCCAGCATTTT. Protein sequence: CASSLSWDRDISQHF. The chain is built from TRBV12-3 or TRBV12-4 and TRBJ1-5; TRBD1 matches 9 bases. Losses at the gene ends were 6 bases for V and 11 bases for J; bases not matched to a gene: 14. The CDR3 sequence is 15 residues long.

This clonotype has a count of ten or more. The CDR3 bases are TGTGCCAGCAGTAATATGTTAGCGGGAGGCCGTCACTCCTACGAGCAGTACTTC. Its translation is CASSNMLAGGRHSYEQYF. The chain has TRBV25-1 and TRBJ2-7; 10 nucleotides line up with TRBD2. The junction had 13 bases not matched to a gene; V was cut back by 5 bases and J by 0 bases. This CDR3 is 18 amino acids long. Germline V CDR1 and CDR2: MGHDK, SYGVNS.

This clonotype was observed many times. The V call is TRBV29-1, the J call TRBJ1-2; 8 positions match TRBD1. Germline-derived CDR1 and CDR2 are SQVTM and ANQGSEA. V was pared by 6 bases and J by 5 bases, with 11 bases of the junction left unmatched. This CDR3 contains 14 residues. CDR3 nucleotide sequence: TGCAGCGTCGTCGGACAGGGCCTTCAGTATGGCTACACCTTC. Protein sequence: CSVVGQGLQYGYTF.

This clonotype showed up many times. CDR3 DNA: TGTGCCAGCAGCATTGGCACAGGGAACACCGGGGAGCTGTTTTTT. The encoded protein is CASSIGTGNTGELFF. The rearrangement links TRBV7-8 to TRBJ2-2, with D tentatively TRBD1 (5 bases). Deletions cut 5 bases from V and 1 base from J, with 11 bases between. There are 15 residues in the CDR3. The germline gives CDR1 SGHVS, CDR2 FQNEAQ.

On this clonotype itself: A much larger clone lies one base from this, so it may be a read error. The V call is TRBV6-5, the J call TRBJ2-7, with 10 nucleotides matching TRBD1. This CDR3 comprises 19 residues. Germline V CDR1 and CDR2: MNHEY, SVGAGI. V lost 2 bases to trimming and J lost 0 bases; unmatched junction nucleotides: 13. The CDR3 loop reads CASSYRPGTGVKASYEQYF. The DNA of the CDR3 is TGTGCCAGCAGTTACCGTCCCGGGACAGGGGTGAAGGCCTCCTACGAGCAGTACTTC.

This clonotype has at least ten counts. The V gene is TRBV28, the J gene TRBJ1-4, with a tentative D call TRBD1 (6 bases). Germline V gene sequence: CDR1 MDHEN, CDR2 SYDVKM. The CDR3 extends over 14 amino acids. V lost 4 bases, J lost 3 bases, and 9 bases lay in between. DNA of the CDR3: TGTGCCAGCAGTTCCGGGGGCTCTAATGAAAAACTGTTTTTT. It encodes CASSSGGSNEKLFF. The entire variable domain, with the rest obtained from reference TRBV28 and TRBJ1-4, is as follows: DVKVTQSSRYLVKRTGEKVFLECVQDMDHENMFWYRQDPGLGLRLIYFSYDVKMKEKGDIPEGYSVSREKKERFSLILESASTNQTSMYLCASSSGGSNEKLFFGSGTQLSVL.

This clonotype was counted ten times or more. The chain has TRBV9 and TRBJ2-4; TRBD2 agrees at 7 bases. V was clipped by 1 base and J by 0 bases; unmatched bases: 4. Germline CDR1 reads SGDLS; CDR2 reads YYNGEE. There are 16 residues in the CDR3. In DNA form, the CDR3 reads TGTGCCAGCAGCGTAACAGCGGGGATAGCCAAAAACATTCAGTACTTC. Translated: CASSVTAGIAKNIQYF. Full variable domain (remainder filled in from reference TRBV9 and TRBJ2-4): DSGVTQTPKHLITATGQRVTLRCSPRSGDLSVYWYQQSLDQGLQFLIQYYNGEERAKGNILERFSAQQFPDLHSELNLSSLELGDSALYFCASSVTAGIAKNIQYFGAGTRLSVL.

The sample holds many counts of this clonotype. The rearrangement uses TRBV5-1 and TRBJ2-7, with 7 bases that match TRBD2. This CDR3 has 14 amino acids. The V gene end was trimmed by 4 bases and the J gene end by 6 bases; junction bases not matched to a gene: 10. Germline V gene sequence: CDR1 SGHRS, CDR2 YFSETQ. The CDR3 protein is CASSPGTNQREQYF. The CDR3 DNA is TGCGCCAGCAGCCCCGGGACTAACCAGCGCGAGCAGTACTTC.

This clonotype appeared many times. V gene TRBV7-8 combines with J gene TRBJ2-7; no clear D gene. The CDR3 has 11 residues. Trimming cost V 5 bases and J 7 bases, with 9 bases left between them. Germline CDR1 SGHVS, CDR2 FQNEAQ. The CDR3 region is CASSRIREQYF. In DNA form, the CDR3 reads TGTGCCAGCAGCCGAATCCGGGAGCAGTACTTC. Full variable domain (missing parts from reference TRBV7-8 and TRBJ2-7): GAGVSQSPRYKVAKRGQDVALRCDPISGHVSLFWYQQALGQGPEFLTYFQNEAQLDKSGLPSDRFFAERPEGSVSTLKIQRTQQEDSAVYLCASSRIREQYFGPGTRLTVT.

This clonotype occurred many times. V is TRBV5-1 and J is TRBJ2-5; TRBD1 aligns across 8 bases. Germline lookup yields CDR1 SGHRS and CDR2 YFSETQ. V dropped 4 bases and J dropped 4; count of bases not matched to a gene: 9. This CDR3 contains 15 residues. In DNA, the CDR3 is TGCGCCAGCAGCCCCGACAGGGGAGGAGGAGAGACCCAGTACTTC. Its translation: CASSPDRGGGETQYF.

This clonotype was found many times. The chain recombines TRBV5-1 with TRBJ1-1; 8 bases match TRBD1. This CDR3 spans 15 amino acids. Trimming at V came to 4 bases and at J to 5 bases, leaving 10 bases not matched to a gene. The germline CDR1 and CDR2 sequences are SGHRS and YFSETQ. The CDR3 DNA is TGCGCCAGCAGCACTGAACAGGGGGGAAGAACTGAAGCTTTCTTT. This codes for CASSTEQGGRTEAFF.

This clonotype was detected many times. The chain combines TRBV5-1 with TRBJ2-7; D may match TRBD1 or TRBD2 (6 bases each). The germline V gene has CDR1 SGHRS and CDR2 YFSETQ. There are 15 residues in the CDR3. Deletions cut 4 bases from V and 7 bases from J, with 21 bases between. The CDR3 coding sequence is TGCGCCAGCAGCACCGGAGGGGGGCAGATGGGGGAGCAGTACTTC. Residues: CASSTGGGQMGEQYF. Looking up the rest from reference TRBV5-1 and TRBJ2-7 gives the full variable domain: KAGVTQTPRYLIKTRGQQVTLSCSPISGHRSVSWYQQTPGQGLQFLFEYFSETQRNKGNFPGRFSGRQFSNSRSEMNVSTLELGDSALYLCASSTGGGQMGEQYFGPGTRLTVT.

This clonotype showed up many times. This sequence joins TRBV7-2 and TRBJ1-6; unclear D gene. The CDR3 loop spans 15 amino acids. Deletions cut 3 bases from V and 13 bases from J, with 19 bases between. CDR1 is SGHTA and CDR2 is FQGNSA in the germline V gene. The CDR3 sequence: CASSFLGSDLIPLHF. DNA for the CDR3: TGTGCCAGCAGCTTCTTGGGGTCTGACCTCATCCCCCTCCACTTT.

A word on this clonotype: The junction shows a germline mismatch at one end, possibly a read error. The rearrangement joins TRBV7-9 to TRBJ1-1; D uncertain. The CDR3 totals 13 residues. Germline CDR1 and CDR2: SEHNR and FQNEAQ (reference sequence). The CDR3 DNA sequence: TGTGCCAGCAGCTTGGAACCGAACACTGACGCTTTCTTT. It encodes CASSLEPNTDAFF. Full variable domain (missing parts from reference TRBV7-9 and TRBJ1-1): DTGVSQNPRHKITKRGQNVTFRCDPISEHNRLYWYRQTLGQGPEFLTYFQNEAQLEKSRLLSDRFSAERPKGSFSTLEIQRTEQGDSAMYLCASSLEPNTDAFFGQGTRLTVV.

As concerns this clonotype: It may be a read error: a sequence one base away is much more abundant. This sequence joins TRBV10-3 and TRBJ2-4; tentatively, D is TRBD1 (5 bases). Trimming shortened V by 0 bases and J by 16 bases, and 19 bases separated the two germline ends. CDR1 ENHRY and CDR2 SYGVKD come from the germline V gene. CDR3 length: 14 amino acids. For the CDR3, the DNA is TGTGCCATCAGTGAGTCGATGGATTCAGGGCGGCCATACTTC. Protein: CAISESMDSGRPYF.

This clonotype was picked up many times. The chain is built from TRBV6-1 and TRBJ2-5; TRBD1 agrees at 10 bases. Germline CDR1 reads MNHNS; CDR2 reads SASEGT. The trim removed 6 bases at V and 5 bases at J, leaving 6 bases unmatched. There are 14 residues in the CDR3. The CDR3 region is CASRGQGGRETQYF. The DNA for the CDR3 is TGTGCCAGCAGAGGACAGGGGGGACGGGAGACCCAGTACTTC.

This clonotype appeared many times. The chain has TRBV20-1 and TRBJ2-1, with 10 bases aligning to TRBD2. The germline V gene has CDR1 DFQATT and CDR2 SNEGSKA (reference sequence). V was pared by 4 bases and J by 6 bases, with 9 bases of the junction left unmatched. The CDR3 loop spans 15 amino acids. The CDR3 spells CSANRAGGTRNEQFF. The DNA for the CDR3 is TGCAGTGCTAATAGAGCGGGAGGGACCCGCAATGAGCAGTTCTTC.

This clonotype was picked up many times. This sequence joins TRBV3-1 and TRBJ2-1; TRBD1 might be the D (6 bases). V lost 4 bases and J lost 3, with 7 bases in between. The CDR3 loop spans 13 amino acids. CDR1 is LGHDT, CDR2 YNNKEL, per germline (reference sequence). The CDR3 is CASSRTVYNEQFF. The CDR3 DNA sequence: TGTGCCAGCAGCCGGACAGTCTACAATGAGCAGTTCTTC.

This clonotype was detected only a few times. The chain combines TRBV7-2 with TRBJ2-5, with 10 nucleotides matching TRBD1. The germline CDR1 and CDR2 sequences are SGHTA and FQGNSA. The V and J ends lost 3 bases and 4 bases, in that order; junction bases with no gene match: 11. The CDR3 extends over 17 amino acids. CDR3 sequence (DNA): TGTGCCAGCAGCTTTTCGGAAGGACAGGGGGAGTTAGAGACCCAGTACTTC. Translation: CASSFSEGQGELETQYF.

This clonotype was counted many times. CDR3 in amino acids: CASHWRAVEDTQYF. The CDR3 nucleotides are TGTGCCAGCCACTGGCGGGCGGTGGAGGATACGCAGTATTTT. The chain uses TRBV7-9 and TRBJ2-3; maybe TRBD2 (5 bases). Trimming removed 8 bases at V and 6 bases at J, with 18 bases between. The germline V gene has CDR1 SEHNR and CDR2 FQNEAQ (reference sequence). The CDR3 is made up of 14 amino acids. Looking up the rest from reference TRBV7-9 and TRBJ2-3 gives the full variable domain: DTGVSQNPRHKITKRGQNVTFRCDPISEHNRLYWYRQTLGQGPEFLTYFQNEAQLEKSRLLSDRFSAERPKGSFSTLEIQRTEQGDSAMYLCASHWRAVEDTQYFGPGTRLTVL.

This clonotype has a count of ten or more. This chain joins TRBV6-5 and TRBJ2-7; 13 bases fit TRBD2. The CDR3 loop spans 15 amino acids. The V segment lost 6 bases and the J segment 4 bases; nucleotides outside the gene matches: 6. CDR1 and CDR2 from the germline V gene are MNHEY and SVGAGI. CDR3 DNA: TGTGCCAGCAGCAGGACTAGCGGGGGAGATTACGAGCAGTACTTC. Translated: CASSRTSGGDYEQYF.

This clonotype was picked up a small number of times. The rearrangement joins TRBV7-9 to TRBJ2-3; 7 positions match TRBD2. The junction had 8 bases not matched to a gene; V was cut back by 7 bases and J by 1 base. Germline CDR1 reads SEHNR; CDR2 reads FQNEAQ (reference sequence). The CDR3 has 15 amino acids. Here the CDR3 reads CASIPRGGGTDTQYF. The CDR3 DNA is TGTGCCAGCATTCCGCGGGGAGGGGGCACAGATACGCAGTATTTT. Filled out from reference TRBV7-9 and TRBJ2-3, the complete variable domain reads DTGVSQNPRHKITKRGQNVTFRCDPISEHNRLYWYRQTLGQGPEFLTYFQNEAQLEKSRLLSDRFSAERPKGSFSTLEIQRTEQGDSAMYLCASIPRGGGTDTQYFGPGTRLTVL.